The following is a T cell receptor (beta chain) sequence with its context. These data are taken from a study of blood T cell repertoires in COVID-19. Across the whole study: The samples span acute and convalescent COVID-19 from the United States, Italy and Spain. PBMCs, B-cell-depleted T cells, or T cells provided the cDNA or gDNA that made up the material.

The CDR3 length is 14 residues. V dropped 3 bases and J dropped 7; count of bases not matched to a gene: 3. From germline, CDR1 is KGHSH and CDR2 LQKENI. Original data processing: Reference gene primer amplification gave estimated nucleated cell counts. TCRdb's table, derived via immunoSEQ multiplex PCR, lists solely in-frame clones and lacks some. V and J calls and clone size are those listed in that table; D and trimming were worked out from the DNA. The repertoire consists of approximately 190,000 clones, with 75% to 90% occurring once and the leading ten covering around 6.5%. This clonotype was sampled from a woman in her thirties or forties with acute or convalescent COVID-19. This chain uses TRBV18 with TRBJ2-7; 13 bases agree with TRBD2. Sequencing was performed on peripheral blood. CDR3 region: CASSPPGLAGEQYF. In nucleotides, the CDR3 is TGTGCCAGCTCACCTCCGGGACTAGCGGGAGAGCAGTACTTC.